The T cell receptor beta chain under discussion was sequenced for a study of identical twins. Regarding the study as a whole: There is a chance that invariant MAIT and iNKT cells partially muddied zero-insertion analyses. In cord blood, abundant beta clonotypes had fewer insertions; memory showed no trend.

TCRdb re-called the 5' RACE reads through MiXCR, storing one row per CDR3 protein. The sample has around 530,000 distinct CDR3 sequences; roughly 15% are singletons. There are a few counts of this clonotype. Its antigen remains unidentified. Trimming pared 5 bases from V and 4 bases from J, leaving 14 bases between. This CDR3 spans 14 amino acids. Germline CDR1 reads LNHNV; CDR2 reads YYDKDF (reference sequence). These data also featured in a second study, about yellow fever vaccine responses in identical twins. As reported in that work: Twins' vaccine T cell response reportedly gave the appearance of partial convergence and partial personalization.

The sequencing sample was made of CD4+ T cells sorted from blood. The J gene is TRBJ2-5, the V gene TRBV15, with a weak D call TRBD1 (8 bases). The source of this sequence is a woman aged 18-35 years in good health. CDR3: CATSVNRGGETQYF. CDR3 DNA sequence: TGTGCCACCAGCGTCAACAGGGGGGGAGAGACCCAGTACTTC.